Reported below is one TCR beta chain. These data are taken from a study of T cell responses to AZD1222 COVID-19 vaccine. V was pared by 5 bases and J by 0 bases, with 7 bases between. Germline-derived CDR1 and CDR2 are MNHEY and SMNVEV (reference sequence). This CDR3 comprises 13 residues. Measured with immunoSEQ multiplex PCR; TCRdb has only the in-frame clones, and not every one. The data hold about 260,000 clones, with roughly 93% observed a single time. The sequencing here drew on peripheral blood, taken on day 0 of AZD1222 vaccination. This TCR derives from an adult in good health. The gene calls are TRBV27 and TRBJ1-1; D unclear. The CDR3 nucleotides read TGTGCCAGCAGTAATAACATGAACACTGAAGCTTTCTTT. Translation: CASSNNMNTEAFF.